A selection of T cell receptor beta chains follows, all from one sample in a study of cytotoxic CD8 clonotypes in ibrutinib-treated CLL. Sequenced by immunoSEQ multiplex PCR; TCRdb stores in-frame clones only, minus some. The top ten hold roughly an eighth of the sample, which has 190,000 or so clones, over 60% seen once. Sample: PBMCs, taken after 24 months of ibrutinib treatment. These receptors were collected from a human donor with chronic lymphocytic leukemia. Both conserved end residues are part of each CDR3. The order of the fields is J gene, clone size, D gene, V gene, CDR3 DNA, CDR3 protein. The D gene is left open where the match is weak. The listing skips clone size in some rows; elsewhere it reads once, few, many or a size class.

TRBJ2-5	once	TRBD1	TRBV30	TGTGCCTGGACGCCAATAGGGACAGTCCAAGAGACCCAGTACTTC	CAWTPIGTVQETQYF
TRBJ2-1	-	TRBD2	TRBV5-1	TGCGCCAGCAGCTTTTTAGGGACTAGCGGGAGCGATGAGCAGTTCTTC	CASSFLGTSGSDEQFF
TRBJ2-5	-	-	TRBV5-1	TGCGCCAGCAGCTTGGTTGGGGCGAGCATAATGCAAGAGACCCAGTACTTC	CASSLVGASIMQETQYF
TRBJ2-7	-	TRBD2	TRBV7-9	TGTGCCAGCAGCCGAGGACTAGCGGAGAGGTACGAGCAGTACTTC	CASSRGLAERYEQYF
TRBJ2-7	once	-	TRBV4-3	TGCGCCAGCAGCCCTACTGACAGCTACGAGCAGTACTTC	CASSPTDSYEQYF
TRBJ2-7	-	TRBD2	TRBV11-2	TGTGCCAGCAGCTTTTTTGGGACTAGCTCCTACGAGCAGTACTTC	CASSFFGTSSYEQYF
TRBJ1-4	-	-	TRBV18	TGTGCCAGCTCACTCGAGCGAGAGGAAAAACTGTTTTTT	CASSLEREEKLFF
TRBJ1-1	-	-	TRBV4-2	TGTGCCAGCAGCTACGACACGGTTTACACTGAAGCTTTCTTT	CASSYDTVYTEAFF
TRBJ2-2	-	TRBD2	TRBV5-4	TGTGCCAGCAGCCGCAGCGGGAGCGCGACCGGGGAGCTGTTTTTT	CASSRSGSATGELFF
TRBJ2-2	few	TRBD2	TRBV28	TGTGCCAGCAGTTTCGGGACTAGTGGTACCGGGGAGCTGTTTTTT	CASSFGTSGTGELFF
TRBJ1-2	-	TRBD1	TRBV5-1	TGCGCCAGCAGGCGACAGGGAGGCCGCTATGGCTACACCTTC	CASRRQGGRYGYTF
TRBJ1-2	few	-	TRBV11-1	TGTGCCAGCAGCTTAGACCGGACGGACTATGGCTACACCTTC	CASSLDRTDYGYTF
TRBJ1-2	-	-	TRBV4-2	TGTGCCAGCAGCCAAGGGCCAAGGGATGACTATGGCTACACCTTC	CASSQGPRDDYGYTF
TRBJ2-3	-	-	TRBV18	TGTGCCAGCTCACCAGCGGATACGCAGTATTTT	CASSPADTQYF
TRBJ2-5	few	TRBD2	TRBV4-3	TGCGCCAGCAGCCAACAAACTAGCGGATCAGAGACCCAGTACTTC	CASSQQTSGSETQYF
TRBJ2-7	-	TRBD1	TRBV27	TGTGCCAGCAGCCAACCGACAGGGAAAGTCTACGAGCAGTACTTC	CASSQPTGKVYEQYF
TRBJ2-2	-	-	TRBV2	TGTGCCAGCATGGAGGCAAACACCGGGGAGCTGTTTTTT	CASMEANTGELFF
TRBJ1-1	-	-	TRBV18	TGTGCCAGCTCACCATACACGGGGGAGGAAACTGAAGCTTTCTTT	CASSPYTGEETEAFF
TRBJ1-2	-	-	TRBV7-6	TGTGCCAGCAGCTTGGAGCCAAACTATGGCTACACCTTC	CASSLEPNYGYTF
TRBJ1-4	-	-	TRBV20-1	TGCAGTGCTAGAGGTCGGGAAAAACTGTTTTTT	CSARGREKLFF
TRBJ2-1	once	-	TRBV19	TGTGCCAGTAGTATAGTTGGCCGTCAAAGGCAGTTCTTC	CASSIVGRQRQFF
TRBJ2-7	-	TRBD2	TRBV30	TGTGCCTGGAGTCTTAGGACTAGCGGGAGTCTCTACGAGCAGTACTTC	CAWSLRTSGSLYEQYF
TRBJ2-7	few	TRBD1	TRBV28	TGTGCCAGCAGACCCGGGACAGCGAGCTCCTACGAGCAGTACTTC	CASRPGTASSYEQYF
TRBJ2-7	-	-	TRBV11-2	TGTGCCAGCAGCTTAGCAGCCGGGACCCTCGTCCTGGAGCAGTACTTC	CASSLAAGTLVLEQYF
TRBJ2-7	-	-	TRBV5-6	TGTGCCAGCAGCTTGGTGGGCGGTACCCAAGATTACGAGCAGTACTTC	CASSLVGGTQDYEQYF
TRBJ1-1	-	-	TRBV7-9	TGTGCCAGCAGCTTAGTAGGGGGTGACACTGAAGCTTTCTTT	CASSLVGGDTEAFF
TRBJ2-3	-	TRBD1	TRBV10-3	TGTGCCATCAGTGATACAGGGGGCGCAAAAGATACGCAGTATTTT	CAISDTGGAKDTQYF
TRBJ2-3	few	-	TRBV18	TGTGCCAGCTCAAGCCGGGACCGAGAAGGGGATACGCAGTATTTT	CASSSRDREGDTQYF
TRBJ2-1	-	-	TRBV7-2	TGTGCCAGCAGCGCCGAGCCGACAGCCTACAATGAGCAGTTCTTC	CASSAEPTAYNEQFF
TRBJ2-4	-	TRBD2	TRBV9	TGTGCCAGCAGCTCCCTAGGGCGGGAGGGCGCCAAAAACATTCAGTACTTC	CASSSLGREGAKNIQYF
TRBJ2-6	-	-	TRBV9	TGTGCCAGTGGCTCTGGGGCCAACGTCCTGACTTTC	CASGSGANVLTF
TRBJ1-1	-	-	TRBV4-1	TGCGCCAGCAGACTACCGGGACGGTCAAACACTGAAGCTTTCTTT	CASRLPGRSNTEAFF
TRBJ2-3	-	-	TRBV29-1	TGCAGCGTTGAAGATCGACGTCGACCCCCGGATACGCAGTATTTT	CSVEDRRRPPDTQYF
TRBJ1-5	once	-	TRBV30	TGTGCCTGGAGTGTGTCAGGGAATCAGCCCCAGCATTTT	CAWSVSGNQPQHF
TRBJ2-7	-	TRBD2	TRBV4-1	TGCGCCAGCAGCCAAGACCGCATGAGCGGGAGGTTCTCCGAGCAGTACTTC	CASSQDRMSGRFSEQYF
TRBJ1-5	-	-	TRBV15	TGTGCCACCAGCAGCGCAGGGATGAATCAGCCCCAGCATTTT	CATSSAGMNQPQHF
TRBJ2-7	-	-	TRBV7-2	TGTGCCAGCAGCTTAGCGCAGGGTGGGCAGTACTTC	CASSLAQGGQYF
TRBJ1-2	-	-	TRBV6-1	TGTGCCAGCAGTATACAGGAATTTTATGGCTACACCTTC	CASSIQEFYGYTF
TRBJ2-6	-	-	TRBV5-1	TGCGCCAGCAGCTTGGTGCTCCCGGGGGACGGGGCCAACGTCCTGACTTTC	CASSLVLPGDGANVLTF